A single sample is the source of the 2 T cell receptor beta chains below, sequenced in a study of blood T cell repertoires in COVID-19. Profiling relied on immunoSEQ multiplex PCR, and the TCRdb table lists in-frame clones only, not all of them. The table lists more than 75,000 clones, over 80% of them singletons. The specimen sequenced was peripheral blood. The receptor set was obtained from a woman over 75 with active or convalescent COVID-19.

The rearrangement joins TRBV7-2 to TRBJ2-5; unclear D gene. With 5 bases removed from V and 4 bases from J, the gap between germline ends came to 8 bases. The CDR3 runs 12 residues. CDR1 is SGHTA, CDR2 FQGNSA, per germline. CDR3: CASSPVRETQYF. In DNA, the CDR3 is TGTGCCAGCAGCCCCGTCCGAGAGACCCAGTACTTC.

The sample holds a few counts of this clone. The chain recombines TRBV4-2 with TRBJ2-2, with TRBD1 as a possible D gene (5 bases). V was shortened by 1 base and J by 0 bases, with 9 bases between the two germline ends. Looked up from germline, CDR1 is LGHNA and CDR2 is YNFKEQ. CDR3 size: 16 residues. CDR3 DNA sequence: TGTGCCAGCAGCCAAGTGGGCAGGGCGAACACCGGGGAGCTGTTTTTT. This codes for CASSQVGRANTGELFF.